This TCR beta chain comes out of a study of blood T cell repertoires in COVID-19. About the research overall: PBMCs, B-cell-depleted T cells, or T cells were the source of the cDNA or gDNA that made up the material.

The CDR3 totals 15 residues. Germline CDR1 and CDR2: LGHNA and YSLEER. V lost 0 bases, J lost 9 bases, and 2 bases stayed unmatched. Per the study methods: The assay estimated nucleated cells by amplifying reference gene primers. Method: immunoSEQ multiplex PCR; TCRdb's copy keeps in-frame clones and lacks some. The V and J calls and clone size are taken from that table; D and trimming were inferred from the DNA. The sample contains hundreds of thousands of clones, 75% to 85% of which appear only once. Recruited during active infection, patients (from Seattle) were subsequently followed longitudinally.

Material for sequencing was peripheral blood. The TCR was taken from a young woman with COVID-19, enrolled during active disease. The chain employs TRBV4-3 and TRBJ1-4; TRBD1 aligns across 12 bases. CDR3 sequence: CASSQERDRGQKLFF. CDR3 coding DNA: TGCGCCAGCAGCCAAGAACGGGACAGGGGGCAAAAACTGTTTTTT.